The 29 T cell receptor beta chains below come from one sample, sequenced in a study of technical replicates of blood from a few donors. Libraries were prepared by immunoSEQ multiplex PCR; TCRdb keeps only in-frame clonotypes and omits some of them. This table has tens of thousands of clones, roughly 77% appearing once. The sequenced sample consisted of PBMCs. These receptors originate from a human donor in good health. Some clones in this sample may be carry-over from other donors' samples.

The genes are TRBV19 and TRBJ1-4; no clear D gene. The V end lost 0 bases, the J end lost 0 bases, and 17 bases lay between the germline ends. This CDR3 has 19 residues. Germline assignment: CDR1 LNHDA and CDR2 SQIVND (reference sequence). CDR3 amino acids: CASSIDSGSSLATNEKLFF. The CDR3 DNA reads as TGTGCCAGTAGTATAGATTCGGGGTCCAGCCTGGCAACTAATGAAAAACTGTTTTTT.

V gene TRBV5-4 combines with J gene TRBJ1-1; D unresolved. Germline lookup yields CDR1 SGHNT and CDR2 YYREEE (reference sequence). Between the trimmed V and J ends, which lost 0 bases and 1 base, there was a span of 7 bases. This CDR3 comprises 14 residues. This CDR3 is CASSLGQENTEAFF. In nucleotides, the CDR3 is TGTGCCAGCAGCTTGGGGCAGGAGAACACTGAAGCTTTCTTT.

The chain couples TRBV27 to TRBJ2-7; 10 bases align to TRBD2. From germline, CDR1 is MNHEY and CDR2 SMNVEV (reference sequence). The CDR3 is made up of 16 amino acids. After removal of 8 bases from V and 2 bases from J, the junction contained 12 bases not matched to a gene. The CDR3 bases are TGTGCCAGCGAGGGGACGGGTACTAGCGGGACCTACGAGCAGTACTTC. Its translation: CASEGTGTSGTYEQYF.

J is TRBJ1-2 and V is TRBV11-2, with TRBD1 matching 9 bases. CDR3 length: 13 amino acids. The J segment lost 7 bases and the V segment lost 5 bases, leaving 5 bases of the junction unmatched. Germline V gene data show CDR1 as SGHAT and CDR2 as FQNNGV. The CDR3 loop reads CASSGDRAGGYTF. CDR3 in DNA: TGTGCCAGCAGCGGGGACAGGGCTGGTGGCTACACCTTC.

This clone has a handful of counts. The rearrangement joins TRBV5-5 to TRBJ1-6; TRBD1 matches at 9 bases. CDR1 and CDR2 (germline): SGHKS, YYEKEE (reference sequence). The CDR3 loop spans 16 amino acids. V lost 0 bases and J lost 7; bases outside the gene matches: 5. The CDR3 region is CASSLGPGTGNSPLHF. The DNA for the CDR3 is TGTGCCAGCAGCTTGGGCCCCGGGACAGGGAATTCACCCCTCCACTTT.

V usage is TRBV10-3 and J usage is TRBJ2-7; TRBD2 matches 14 bases. J lost 5 bases, V lost 3 bases, and 3 bases had no gene match. The CDR3 totals 15 residues. The germline CDR1 and CDR2 sequences are ENHRY and SYGVKD. CDR3: CAISDGLAGGNEQYF. In nucleotides, the CDR3 is TGTGCCATCAGTGACGGACTAGCGGGAGGCAACGAGCAGTACTTC.

V and J are TRBV2 and TRBJ2-3; TRBD2 agrees at 9 bases. The V segment lost 2 bases and the J segment 1 base; nucleotides outside the gene matches: 4. In germline, CDR1 is SNHLY, CDR2 FYNNEI. The CDR3 loop spans 16 amino acids. The CDR3 protein is CASSERTSVGTDTQYF. The CDR3 nucleotides are TGTGCCAGCAGTGAAAGGACTAGCGTCGGCACAGATACGCAGTATTTT.

The gene calls are TRBV5-6 and TRBJ2-5, with D maybe TRBD2 (5 bases). The CDR3 is 14 amino acids. V lost 4 bases and J lost 5, with 15 bases in between. Germline loops: CDR1 SGHDT, CDR2 YYEEEE. The DNA for the CDR3 is TGTGCCAGCAGCCCGGCGGGTAGCCCCGAGACCCAGTACTTC. Amino acid sequence: CASSPAGSPETQYF.

This chain joins TRBV9 and TRBJ2-5, with D perhaps matching TRBD1 (5 bases). V was cut by 0 bases and J by 1 base, with 19 bases left in between. The CDR3 length is 18 residues. Germline CDR1 is SGDLS and CDR2 is YYNGEE. CDR3 loop: CASSVDHTRPGSQETQYF. The CDR3 DNA reads as TGTGCCAGCAGCGTAGATCACACTCGGCCAGGGTCCCAAGAGACCCAGTACTTC.

This sequence joins TRBV18 and TRBJ1-4; possibly TRBD1 for D (5 bases). The V gene's germline CDR1 is KGHSH and CDR2 LQKENI. The CDR3 has 14 residues. V was shortened by 3 bases and J by 0 bases, with 5 bases between the two germline ends. CDR3 coding DNA: TGTGCCAGCTCACCGACAGCAACTAATGAAAAACTGTTTTTT. Translation gives CASSPTATNEKLFF.

The chain joins TRBV6-6 to TRBJ1-1; tentatively, D is TRBD1 (6 bases). The V and J ends lost 1 base and 5 bases respectively, with 17 bases between them. The CDR3 sequence is 16 residues long. Germline V gene sequence: CDR1 MNHNY, CDR2 SVGAGI (reference sequence). CDR3 sequence: CASSYYPESTGTEAFF. CDR3 DNA: TGTGCCAGCAGTTACTACCCCGAGTCGACAGGTACTGAAGCTTTCTTT.

This clone was seen more than once but under ten times. This chain joins TRBV4-1 and TRBJ1-5; D might be TRBD1 (5 bases). Germline V CDR1 and CDR2: MGHRA, YSYEKL. The CDR3 covers 15 residues. Trimming shortened V by 2 bases and J by 4 bases, and 12 bases separated the two germline ends. The CDR3 loop is CASSQRIGENQPQHF. CDR3 sequence (DNA): TGCGCCAGCAGCCAACGAATAGGGGAAAATCAGCCCCAGCATTTT.

This clone was seen a single time. The genes are TRBV19 and TRBJ1-2; no reliable D call. This CDR3 has 15 residues. In germline, CDR1 is LNHDA, CDR2 SQIVND (reference sequence). Trimming took off 7 bases at V and 7 bases at J, with 22 bases between the two ends. CDR3 sequence (DNA): TGTGCCAGTACCCGCGGGAGAGACGGCCGCGGTGGCTACACCTTC. It yields the protein CASTRGRDGRGGYTF.

The chain is built from TRBV11-3 and TRBJ2-7, with 7 bases identical to TRBD1. Germline CDR1 SGHNT, CDR2 YENEEA. V dropped 2 bases and J dropped 8; count of bases not matched to a gene: 24. This CDR3 is 19 amino acids long. The CDR3 protein is CASSLYGVWDSENLAQQYF. The DNA of the CDR3 is TGTGCCAGCAGCTTATATGGGGTTTGGGACAGCGAAAATCTGGCTCAGCAGTACTTC.

The V call is TRBV5-1, the J call TRBJ2-2, with 7 nucleotides matching TRBD1. V was pared by 4 bases and J by 7 bases, with 10 bases of the junction left unmatched. The CDR3 length is 15 residues. CDR1 is SGHRS, CDR2 YFSETQ, per germline. CDR3: CASSAMGQGDGELFF. Here the CDR3 DNA reads TGCGCCAGCAGCGCGATGGGTCAGGGGGACGGGGAGCTGTTTTTT. The full variable domain, rest sourced from reference TRBV5-1 and TRBJ2-2, is KAGVTQTPRYLIKTRGQQVTLSCSPISGHRSVSWYQQTPGQGLQFLFEYFSETQRNKGNFPGRFSGRQFSNSRSEMNVSTLELGDSALYLCASSAMGQGDGELFFGEGSRLTVL.

The gene calls are TRBV5-1 and TRBJ2-1, with 12 bases aligning to TRBD2. With V trimmed by 1 base and J by 10 bases, 3 bases remained unmatched. Per germline, CDR1 SGHRS and CDR2 YFSETQ. There are 14 residues in the CDR3. The CDR3 region is CASSLTSGRIEQFF. The CDR3 bases are TGCGCCAGCAGCTTGACTAGCGGGAGGATCGAGCAGTTCTTC. Full variable domain (remainder filled in from reference TRBV5-1 and TRBJ2-1): KAGVTQTPRYLIKTRGQQVTLSCSPISGHRSVSWYQQTPGQGLQFLFEYFSETQRNKGNFPGRFSGRQFSNSRSEMNVSTLELGDSALYLCASSLTSGRIEQFFGPGTRLTVL.

The rearrangement links TRBV2 to TRBJ2-5, with D tentatively TRBD2 (5 bases). Trimming removed 2 bases from V and 8 bases from J, with 12 bases in between. Germline CDR1 reads SNHLY; CDR2 reads FYNNEI. This CDR3 comprises 13 residues. The CDR3 sequence is CASSESGRGTQYF. The CDR3 DNA reads TGTGCCAGCAGTGAATCGGGCCGGGGTACCCAGTACTTC.

The chain carries TRBV7-9 and TRBJ1-5, with a weak D call TRBD1 (5 bases). This CDR3 contains 18 residues. Trimming shortened V by 0 bases and J by 0 bases, and 15 bases separated the two germline ends. Germline V gene lookup returns CDR1 SEHNR and CDR2 FQNEAQ (reference sequence). The CDR3 DNA follows: TGTGCCAGCAGCTTAGCGTGGGGGGACGTGACTAGCAATCAGCCCCAGCATTTT. It encodes CASSLAWGDVTSNQPQHF.

The V gene is TRBV5-1, the J gene TRBJ2-2, with no clear D. The CDR3 is 14 residues long. Germline CDR1 reads SGHRS; CDR2 reads YFSETQ. V gave up 1 base and J gave up 3 bases, with 7 bases separating them. This chain's CDR3 is CASSLTRDTGELFF. CDR3 coding DNA: TGCGCCAGCAGCTTGACTCGCGACACCGGGGAGCTGTTTTTT.

This chain joins TRBV29-1 and TRBJ2-2; unclear D gene. The germline V and J ends were trimmed by 2 bases and 5 bases, with 3 bases remaining between them. CDR3 length: 11 residues. Germline V gene sequence: CDR1 SQVTM, CDR2 ANQGSEA. The CDR3 sequence: CSVEHTGELFF. CDR3 DNA sequence: TGCAGCGTTGAACATACCGGGGAGCTGTTTTTT.

The V and J genes are TRBV15 and TRBJ2-1; D is unclear. V was trimmed by 0 bases and J by 10 bases, leaving 10 bases between them. The CDR3 contains 13 residues. CDR1 is LNHNV and CDR2 is YYDKDF in the germline V gene (reference sequence). The CDR3 spells CATSRDLAREQFF. The CDR3 nucleotides read TGTGCCACCAGCAGAGATTTGGCCAGGGAGCAGTTCTTC. The full variable domain, its missing parts supplied by reference TRBV15 and TRBJ2-1, is DAMVIQNPRYQVTQFGKPVTLSCSQTLNHNVMYWYQQKSSQAPKLLFHYYDKDFNNEADTPDNFQSRRPNTSFCFLDIRSPGLGDTAMYLCATSRDLAREQFFGPGTRLTVL.

J is TRBJ2-1 and V is TRBV4-2; 10 bases map to TRBD2. This CDR3 has 15 amino acids. Looked up from germline, CDR1 is LGHNA and CDR2 is YNFKEQ. Trimming removed 4 bases from V and 5 bases from J; junction bases left unmatched: 5. DNA for the CDR3: TGTGCCAGCAGCCGTACTAGCGGGGCCGACAATGAGCAGTTCTTC. Amino acid sequence: CASSRTSGADNEQFF.

The J gene is TRBJ2-7, the V gene TRBV4-1; 7 bases are shared with TRBD1. The CDR3 is 13 amino acids. Trimming at V came to 8 bases and at J to 6 bases, leaving 10 bases not matched to a gene. Germline values: CDR1 MGHRA, CDR2 YSYEKL. Here the CDR3 DNA reads TGCGCCAGCCGACAGGGTCCGGGGAGCGAGCAGTACTTC. The encoded protein is CASRQGPGSEQYF.

The chain carries TRBV25-1 and TRBJ2-2; TRBD1 is a possible D gene (5 bases). The ends were cut back, 2 bases at V and 3 bases at J, with 13 bases in the middle. Germline V CDR1 and CDR2: MGHDK, SYGVNS. This CDR3 has 16 residues. CDR3 amino acids: CASSEQTGGDTGELFF. In DNA form, the CDR3 reads TGTGCCAGCAGTGAACAAACAGGCGGAGACACCGGGGAGCTGTTTTTT. Complete variable domain (other parts from reference TRBV25-1 and TRBJ2-2): EADIYQTPRYLVIGTGKKITLECSQTMGHDKMYWYQQDPGMELHLIHYSYGVNSTEKGDLSSESTVSRIRTEHFPLTLESARPSHTSQYLCASSEQTGGDTGELFFGEGSRLTVL.

The chain employs TRBV6-5 and TRBJ1-2; 7 bases fit TRBD1. Germline trimming cut 6 bases from V and 2 bases from J; bases unmatched to any gene: 9. In germline, CDR1 is MNHEY, CDR2 SVGAGI. The CDR3 runs to 15 residues. This CDR3 reads CASRPRSGGNYGYTF. Written as DNA, the CDR3 is TGTGCCAGCAGACCGAGGTCAGGGGGGAACTATGGCTACACCTTC.

This clone was seen once. This chain connects TRBV7-2 to TRBJ1-6, with TRBD1 matching over 7 bases. Germline V gives CDR1 SGHTA, CDR2 FQGNSA. J lost 0 bases, V lost 5 bases, and 4 bases had no gene match. The CDR3 covers 16 residues. CDR3 protein: CASSPGQYSYNSPLHF. The CDR3, as DNA: TGTGCCAGCAGCCCGGGACAGTACTCCTATAATTCACCCCTCCACTTT.

The chain has TRBV18 and TRBJ1-2; the match to TRBD1 covers 9 bases. This CDR3 comprises 16 residues. Looked up from germline, CDR1 is KGHSH and CDR2 is LQKENI. With V trimmed by 0 bases and J by 2 bases, 4 bases remained unmatched. The DNA for the CDR3 is TGTGCCAGCTCACCACCGGACGGACAGGGGAACTATGGCTACACCTTC. It specifies CASSPPDGQGNYGYTF.

The chain is built from TRBV1 and TRBJ2-2; TRBD2, the table's D call, lacks a check against the DNA. TRBV1 is a pseudogene. The CDR3 loop spans 15 amino acids. CDR3 in DNA: TGCACCAGCAGCCAAAGGTATGCGGGCACCGGGGAGCTGTTTTTT. Translation: CTSSQRYAGTGELFF.

DNA for the CDR3: TGTGCCACCGGACAGGGGGCTTTGGAGACCCAGTACTTC. This translates into CATGQGALETQYF. The rearrangement joins TRBV10-3 to TRBJ2-5; TRBD1 matches 11 bases. Germline CDR1 is ENHRY and CDR2 is SYGVKD. The CDR3 has 13 amino acids. With 10 bases clipped from V and 5 bases from J, the junction kept 6 bases outside the gene matches.